These T cell receptor beta chains were read from a single sample in a study of PD-1 blockade in classical Hodgkin lymphoma. The method was immunoSEQ multiplex PCR; TCRdb's version includes in-frame clones alone and lacks a portion of them. The sample lists roughly 19,000 clones, 76% occurring once. Here the sequenced sample was peripheral blood mononuclear cells (PBMCs), taken before the fourth cycle of nivolumab. These receptors were obtained from a human donor with classical Hodgkin lymphoma. CDR3s leave out the opening cysteine and the closing phenylalanine or tryptophan. The size of a clone is reported for some rows only, either as once, few or many, or as a class for expanded clones.

ASSQVPSGQIYNEQF | NA | TRBJ2-1 | TRBV4-1
ASSFASRPVAETQY | NA | TRBJ2-5 | TRBV7-2
ASSFGQGTHQPQH | once | TRBJ1-5 | TRBV19
ASSIGAHEGYT | medium-sized | TRBJ1-2 | TRBV19
ASSLLGVASTDTQY | NA | TRBJ2-3 | TRBV6-5
ASSFARLAGERNEQF | NA | TRBJ2-1 | TRBV7-9
ASTITRGTEAF | few | TRBJ1-1 | TRBV27
ASSLSTGELF | NA | TRBJ2-2 | TRBV5-6
ASSPGHLGSNQPQH | NA | TRBJ1-5 | TRBV5-1
AINPDGSTEAF | few | TRBJ1-1 | TRBV10-3
ASSQDFDGQETQY | NA | TRBJ2-5 | TRBV4-1
ASSWTGGESPLH | NA | TRBJ1-6 | TRBV6-5
ASSFWGFGSGANVLT | NA | TRBJ2-6 | TRBV27
ASSPGPLAGVPY | once | TRBJ2-3 | TRBV6-1
ASSIGLAGAF | once | TRBJ1-1 | TRBV19
ASSLYRTSGSYEQY | NA | TRBJ2-7 | TRBV14
ASTLLATVAYEQY | NA | TRBJ2-7 | TRBV6-1
ASGFSGAGANVLT | NA | TRBJ2-6 | TRBV12-5
ASSLAVFDGTEAF | few | TRBJ1-1 | TRBV7-2
ASSYGTSSEKLF | few | TRBJ1-4 | TRBV6-6
ASRDVTDTQY | once | TRBJ2-3 | TRBV28
ASSLFASGGAETQY | NA | TRBJ2-5 | TRBV7-2
GRGSTDTQY | NA | TRBJ2-3 | TRBV5-8
ASSESFTFGEKLF | NA | TRBJ1-4 | TRBV10-2
ASSLVTGGPYEQF | NA | TRBJ2-1 | TRBV7-2
ASSLTSTGTGYGYT | NA | TRBJ1-2 | TRBV7-9
ASSILQGADKAF | NA | TRBJ1-1 | TRBV19
ASSLLRDSKEKLF | few | TRBJ1-4 | TRBV7-9
ASSLVAGEHNEQF | few | TRBJ2-1 | TRBV5-3
ASSRPGSTEAF | NA | TRBJ1-1 | TRBV7-2
ASSFIYSPLH | few | TRBJ1-6 | TRBV19
ASSLPGTVQPQH | few | TRBJ1-5 | TRBV28
ASSGQGRNQPQH | NA | TRBJ1-5 | TRBV7-2
ASRKGTSTNEKLF | NA | TRBJ1-4 | TRBV7-6
ASSLGTEAF | NA | TRBJ1-1 | TRBV6-6
ASSTQTNNEKLF | NA | TRBJ1-4 | TRBV6-1
ASKTTGRTYEQY | NA | TRBJ2-7 | TRBV28
ASSLTNNYGYT | few | TRBJ1-2 | TRBV28
SVLQSSYEQY | once | TRBJ2-7 | TRBV29-1
ASSLVLAGRNEQF | few | TRBJ2-1 | TRBV28
ASSLRRTAGTGELF | once | TRBJ2-2 | TRBV7-9
ASTKRGSYNEQF | NA | TRBJ2-1 | TRBV6-6
ASKSTGPFYGYT | NA | TRBJ1-2 | TRBV6-1
ASGQSYGYT | few | TRBJ1-2 | TRBV6-1
ASSQDKPGQVVEKLF | NA | TRBJ1-4 | TRBV4-3
ASNRAGVGVSEAF | few | TRBJ1-1 | TRBV27
ASSLRSGAGYGYT | NA | TRBJ1-2 | TRBV7-9
ASSLGGVSYNEQF | NA | TRBJ2-1 | TRBV7-9
ASSSQGFNEKLF | NA | TRBJ1-4 | TRBV6-1
ASSLTQGREKLF | once | TRBJ1-4 | TRBV27
ASSYSNPGNEQF | NA | TRBJ2-1 | TRBV6-5
ASSFSGGQSNQPQH | NA | TRBJ1-5 | TRBV19
ASSLDRGETQY | NA | TRBJ2-5 | TRBV5-1
SVFGGRRSEQY | NA | TRBJ2-7 | TRBV29-1
ASKLGSLNTEAF | NA | TRBJ1-1 | TRBV6-5
ASSKDRGAEAF | NA | TRBJ1-1 | TRBV2
ASSRGTGNVGSPQH | medium-sized | TRBJ1-5 | TRBV19